The 14 T cell receptor beta chains below all came from one sample that was sequenced in a study of T-cell memory formation after mild COVID-19. In TCRdb, the 5' RACE reads were re-called with MiXCR into one record per CDR3 protein. Of fewer than 150,000 distinct CDR3 sequences listed, approximately 5.9% were seen once; the top ten hold about 2.2%. Sequenced input: PBMCs or a T cell subset sorted from them (not recorded which). The source is an adult woman who had mild COVID-19 (a few samples of this study predate the infection). Cell type and time point are not known.

In this sample, this clonotype turned up a few times. The V call is TRBV5-1, the J call TRBJ1-4; 9 positions agree with TRBD1. The CDR3 is 15 amino acids. V lost 4 bases and J lost 4; bases outside the gene matches: 5. Germline CDR1 is SGHRS and CDR2 is YFSETQ. The CDR3 DNA reads as TGCGCCAGCAGCCCTCCGGGACAGGGTAATGAAAAACTGTTTTTT. It codes for CASSPPGQGNEKLFF.

The chain uses TRBV4-1 and TRBJ1-6; D is undetermined. Trimming took off 4 bases at V and 8 bases at J, with 18 bases between the two ends. CDR3 length: 16 residues. CDR1 is MGHRA and CDR2 is YSYEKL in the germline V gene. The CDR3 DNA reads TGCGCCAGCAGCCCGTTGGGTGGGGTAACAGATTCACCCCTCCACTTT. Protein sequence: CASSPLGGVTDSPLHF.

The chain couples TRBV7-8 to TRBJ2-2; D not certain. V lost 5 bases and J 2 bases, leaving 9 bases between the germline ends. CDR3 length: 14 amino acids. Germline V gives CDR1 SGHVS, CDR2 FQNEAQ. The DNA for the CDR3 is TGTGCCAGCAGCCACGATTATAACACCGGGGAGCTGTTTTTT. Translation: CASSHDYNTGELFF.

The chain couples TRBV11-3 to TRBJ2-3, with D tentatively TRBD1 or TRBD2 (5 bases each). The CDR3 is made up of 14 amino acids. Germline-derived CDR1 and CDR2 are SGHNT and YENEEA. V lost 4 bases, J lost 4 bases, and 12 bases lay in between. CDR3 DNA sequence: TGTGCCAGCAGCTCCCGGTTGGGGGCAGATACGCAGTATTTT. This gives the protein CASSSRLGADTQYF.

V gene TRBV7-2 combines with J gene TRBJ2-1; possibly TRBD1 for D (5 bases). Trimming stripped 4 bases from V and 7 bases from J, with 17 bases between. The germline V gene has CDR1 SGHTA and CDR2 FQGNSA. The CDR3 consists of 15 residues. DNA for the CDR3: TGTGCCAGCAGCTCCGGATTGAAGGGGCTTAATGAGCAGTTCTTC. It specifies CASSSGLKGLNEQFF.

This clonotype was seen a few times. The CDR3 nucleotides read TGCGCCAGCAGCTTGGAGAGGCCGGCAACTAATGAAAAACTGTTTTTT. It translates to CASSLERPATNEKLFF. The chain links TRBV5-1 to TRBJ1-4; no definite D call. In germline, CDR1 is SGHRS, CDR2 YFSETQ. V lost 0 bases to trimming and J lost 0 bases, with 9 bases between them. The CDR3 loop spans 16 amino acids.

The rearrangement joins TRBV5-1 to TRBJ2-7; TRBD1 is a possible D gene (6 bases). Trimming removed 4 bases from V and 4 bases from J, with 12 bases in between. Germline-derived CDR1 and CDR2 are SGHRS and YFSETQ. CDR3 length equals 13 residues. CDR3 loop: CASSGRQVYEQYF. The CDR3 DNA is TGCGCCAGCAGCGGCAGACAGGTATACGAGCAGTACTTC.

The sample holds a few counts of this clonotype. The chain employs TRBV20-1 and TRBJ2-7; D is undetermined. CDR1 and CDR2 (germline): DFQATT, SNEGSKA (reference sequence). Trimming removed 0 bases at V and 5 bases at J, with 11 bases between. CDR3 length: 13 residues. The CDR3 region is CSARDLMNHEQYF. The CDR3 nucleotides are TGCAGTGCTAGAGATCTAATGAACCACGAGCAGTACTTC.

The V gene is TRBV7-8, the J gene TRBJ2-2; D is unresolved. The V and J ends lost 3 bases and 7 bases respectively, with 12 bases between them. The CDR3 covers 14 residues. Germline lookup yields CDR1 SGHVS and CDR2 FQNEAQ. Written as DNA, the CDR3 is TGTGCCAGCAGCTTGCGAGTGGGGAACGGGGAGCTGTTTTTT. The encoded protein is CASSLRVGNGELFF.

This clonotype was detected only a few times. The V and J genes are TRBV10-3 and TRBJ2-7, with a weak D call TRBD1 (6 bases). V was pared by 10 bases and J by 3 bases, with 16 bases between. CDR3 length: 13 amino acids. Germline V lookup: CDR1 ENHRY, CDR2 SYGVKD. CDR3 sequence (DNA): TGTGCCACGTCCAGGGGCCTAATCTACGAGCAGTACTTC. Translating gives CATSRGLIYEQYF.

This chain uses TRBV27 with TRBJ1-1, with 7 bases that match TRBD1. CDR1 is MNHEY and CDR2 is SMNVEV in the germline V gene (reference sequence). The CDR3 is 14 residues long. Germline trimming cut 3 bases from V and 5 bases from J; bases unmatched to any gene: 6. CDR3 region: CASSFRTGGTEAFF. DNA of the CDR3: TGTGCCAGCAGTTTCCGGACAGGCGGGACTGAAGCTTTCTTT.

In its sample, this clonotype was seen a few times. A junction end diverges from the germline sequence, so it may reflect a read error. The CDR3 DNA reads TGTGCCAGCACCAACGGGCAGGCAATGGATTTT. It translates to CASTNGQAMDF. The gene calls are TRBV6-2 or TRBV6-3 and TRBJ2-3; no definite D call. Germline CDR1 and CDR2: MNHEY and SVGEGT. The CDR3 runs to 11 residues.

This clonotype showed up just a few times. V usage is TRBV5-1 and J usage is TRBJ2-2, with D perhaps TRBD1 or TRBD2 (5 bases each). This CDR3 has 15 amino acids. The germline CDR1 and CDR2 sequences are SGHRS and YFSETQ. The V end was cut by 2 bases, the J end by 0 bases, with 8 bases between. The CDR3 bases are TGCGCCAGCAGCTTCCAGGGACCGAACACCGGGGAGCTGTTTTTT. Protein: CASSFQGPNTGELFF.

This clonotype was counted a few times. V and J are TRBV24-1 and TRBJ2-1; D remains unclear. CDR1 is KGHDR, CDR2 SFDVKD, per germline. With 5 bases removed from V and 1 base from J, the gap between germline ends came to 11 bases. CDR3 length: 15 amino acids. CDR3 region: CATSGNRQSYNEQFF. The CDR3 DNA is TGTGCCACCAGTGGGAATCGGCAGTCCTACAATGAGCAGTTCTTC.